This TCR beta chain was sequenced in a study of blood T cell repertoires in COVID-19. Original analysis: Reference gene primer amplification in the assay estimated nucleated cell counts. Profiling relied on immunoSEQ multiplex PCR, and the TCRdb table lists in-frame clones only, not all of them. The D gene and trimming were derived from the DNA, and the V and J assignments and clone size from that table. Counted here are 150,000 or so clones, about 80% occurring once; the ten biggest clones make up about 10%. Adults between about 18 and 95 years of age took part from approximately 24 US areas. Cohort assignment relied on participant-reported clinical history. Before being deemed recovered, Cohort 3 donors had two negative PCRs, clearance, or symptom resolution. CDR1 and CDR2 from the germline V gene are LNHDA and SQIVND (reference sequence). This CDR3 region has 15 residues. Germline trimming cut 5 bases from V and 8 bases from J; bases unmatched to any gene: 8.

This receptor was identified in a man in his fifties or sixties who had recovered from COVID-19. Sequenced input: PBMCs or T cells enriched from blood (not recorded which). This chain connects TRBV19 to TRBJ2-1; 11 nucleotides line up with TRBD1. DNA of the CDR3: TGTGCCAGTAGTGCCGGACAGGGGGCGAGTTATGAGCAGTTCTTC. This translates into CASSAGQGASYEQFF. Supplemented by reference TRBV19 and TRBJ2-1, the full variable domain reads DGGITQSPKYLFRKEGQNVTLSCEQNLNHDAMYWYRQDPGQGLRLIYYSQIVNDFQKGDIAEGYSVSREKKESFPLTVTSAQKNPTAFYLCASSAGQGASYEQFFGPGTRLTVL.